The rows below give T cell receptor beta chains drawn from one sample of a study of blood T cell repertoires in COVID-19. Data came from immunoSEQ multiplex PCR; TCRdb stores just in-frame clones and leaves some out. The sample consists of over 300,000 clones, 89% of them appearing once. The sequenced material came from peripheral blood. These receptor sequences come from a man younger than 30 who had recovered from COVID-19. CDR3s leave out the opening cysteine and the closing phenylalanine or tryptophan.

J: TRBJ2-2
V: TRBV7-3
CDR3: ASSLTRQGDTGELF

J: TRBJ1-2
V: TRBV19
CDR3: ASSIKGLGDGYT

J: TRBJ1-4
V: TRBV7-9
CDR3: ASSLEAGATNEKLF

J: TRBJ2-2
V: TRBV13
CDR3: ASSSQRILTGELF

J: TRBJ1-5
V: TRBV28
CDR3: ASSLSPGQGHQPQH

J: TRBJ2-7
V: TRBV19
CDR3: ASSDDRGTYEQY

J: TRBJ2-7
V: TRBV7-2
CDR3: ASSSGLAGGREQY

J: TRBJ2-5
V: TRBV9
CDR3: ASSAHRGRETQY

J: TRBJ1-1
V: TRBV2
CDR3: ASREGSMNTEAF

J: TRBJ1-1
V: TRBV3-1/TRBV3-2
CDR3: ASSQDSGGTEAF

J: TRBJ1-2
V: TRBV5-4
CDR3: ASSLLDRANYGYT

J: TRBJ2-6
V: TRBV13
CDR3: ASSVGQGNSGANVLT

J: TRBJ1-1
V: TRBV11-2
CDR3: ASSLVAGGREAF

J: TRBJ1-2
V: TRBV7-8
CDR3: ASSLEDRDHYGYT